The clone carrying this T cell receptor (beta chain) was counted ten times or more. One end of the junction fails to match germline, which may point to a read error. The CDR3 length is 12 residues. Germline V CDR1 and CDR2: SGHRS, YFSETQ. This sample was included in a study of HIV-infected children after antiretroviral therapy interruption. Stated treatment: PENTA 11 planned treatment interruption arm or continuous ART arm. The TCR library was built from RNA with a 3' RACE protocol and unique molecular identifiers. TCRdb recomputed calls from the 3' RACE reads with MiXCR, one row per CDR3 protein. This sample has approximately 89,000 distinct CDR3 sequences, with approximately 6.9% found just once.

The chain carries TRBV5-1 and TRBJ2-3, with D unclear. Sequencing was performed on CD45RA+ CD4+ T cells from PBMCs, pooled from several time points, taken from a donor given antiretroviral therapy, either interrupted or continuous. The subset denotes: naive CD4+ CD45RA+ CD45RO- T cells. This receptor was taken from a pool of human donors with HIV. The DNA of the CDR3 is TGTGCCAGCAGCCTGACCACAGATACGCAGTATTTT. Translated, it gives CASSLTTDTQYF.